This T cell receptor (beta chain) was retrieved from a study of neurological immune-mediated disorders (dated by TCRdb to about 2019). Regarding the research as a whole: Among the approximately 34 multiple sclerosis patients, relapsing-remitting MS was present in 31 and secondary progressive MS was present in 3. The study compared peripheral blood TCR-beta repertoires of HTLV-I-associated myelopathy (HAM/TSP) patients, multiple sclerosis patients and healthy controls using UMI-based sequencing. The 90 to 110 TCR-beta libraries covered PBMC samples along with longitudinal samples, technical triplicates, and paired sorted CD4+ and CD8+ T-cell subsets. The cohort comprised around 70 subjects: roughly 14 HAM/TSP patients, some 34 multiple sclerosis patients and around 20 healthy controls. Study-wide findings and limitations: The MS cluster showed no association with clinical or MRI features, and the authors stated that larger cohorts are needed. Phylogenetic analysis grouped repertoires from 18 of 34 MS patients into a cluster of related CDR3 sequences, suggesting a possible repertoire-level signature. No identical CDR3 amino acid sequences were found to be shared among expanded clones across subjects, suggesting that TCR-beta repertoires were private in all groups. The highest TCR clonal expansion was observed in HAM/TSP patients, whereas the lowest was observed in MS patients, even when compared with healthy controls.

Libraries from unsorted PBMCs were made from 2 million PBMCs kept in RNAlater at -80 degrees C until RNA extraction. Multiple sclerosis patients were enrolled in a US clinical protocol evaluating disease progression by magnetic resonance imaging. Peripheral blood underwent Ficoll-Hypaque density gradient centrifugation to isolate PBMCs, which were then cryopreserved in liquid nitrogen. cDNA synthesis used template-switch 5'RACE with a primer carrying a 10-nucleotide random unique molecular identifier tagging each TCR transcript. Over 180 million TCR-beta sequences, covering 15-18 subjects, were produced in each sequencing run. Total RNA was extracted with the RNeasy kit. The KAPA Real-time Library Amplification kit was used to amplify TCR-beta VDJ regions with primers targeting the TCR constant region and the 5'RACE anchor. A first PCR added sample indexes and Illumina adaptors, after which a second PCR increased the library yield. The roughly 650 bp TCR product was size-selected on a 2% E-gel SizeSelection system after Ampure bead purification. Library quality was checked on a Bioanalyzer, concentration was measured with Qubit, and libraries were quantified with the Kapa Library Quantification kit before pooling. An Illumina HiSeq 2500 was used to sequence the libraries paired-end at 2 x 150 bp. To increase sequence diversity, about 23-30% phiX was spiked into each library pool. The paper's processing steps were these. The quality-filtered reads were processed with the UMI-based MiGEC pipeline, whose error correction step removed more than 80% of the raw TCR sequences. VDJ genes were aligned to IMGT germline references, and each clonotype was defined by a unique CDR3 amino acid sequence together with V-J genes. Clonal expansion, Shannon diversity and CDR3 relatedness were evaluated with VDJtools (CalcPairwiseDistances, ClusterSamples), while phylogenetic trees were built in CLCbio workbench. Expanded clones were defined as having at least 8 unique UMIs, based on coefficient-of-variation modelling across technical triplicates. TCRdb reprocessing: public reads trimmed at Q25 with fastp, clones called with MiXCR, in-frame beta chains kept. Each CDR3 protein appears once, grouped with its most common genes and DNA. These V and J calls derive from TCRdb rather than the authors' analysis. The sample profile shows about 50,000 distinct CDR3 sequences; roughly 4.6% of them were found once. The top ten constitute around 2.8% of the sample.

This clonotype has at least ten counts. There is no known antigen for this receptor. Qualities for individual bases were not recorded, and no much larger clone is one base off. The TCR originated in a man over 45 with multiple sclerosis. Sequenced: PBMCs.

The base sequence is TGCGCCAGCAGCTTGGGACGGGGGGCCGCCTACGAGCAGTACTTC. The encoded protein is CASSLGRGAAYEQYF. Recombination linked TRBV5-1 to TRBJ2-7; TRBD2 is a possible D gene, resting on 7 matching bases. The germline V gene sets CDR1 to SGHRS and CDR2 to YFSETQ. V sheds 0 bases and J sheds 2 bases, leaving 12 bases between their ends. The CDR3 has 15 amino acids, counting the end cysteine and phenylalanine. Left in the record is the CDR3 DNA by itself, 45 bases read in frame from the first base.